What follows are 19 T cell receptor beta chains derived from one specimen sequenced in a study of blood T cell repertoires in COVID-19. TCRdb keeps only in-frame clones here, not all; method: immunoSEQ multiplex PCR. This repertoire shows approximately 90,000 clones, 80% found once; its top ten account for about 19%. Specimen: peripheral blood. The source is an elderly woman with acute or convalescent COVID-19.

The chain recombines TRBV30 with TRBJ1-5, with D maybe TRBD1 (5 bases). Germline values: CDR1 GTSNPN, CDR2 SVGIG (reference sequence). The CDR3 has 13 residues. The germline V and J ends were trimmed by 3 bases and 6 bases, with 12 bases remaining between them. CDR3 coding DNA: TGTGCCTGGAGAAAGGGTAGGGGTCAGCCCCAGCATTTT. The encoded protein is CAWRKGRGQPQHF.

This CDR3 reads CASSPLGGGDYGYTF. The DNA of the CDR3 is TGTGCCAGCAGCCCCCTCGGCGGGGGCGACTATGGCTACACCTTC. V is TRBV11-2 and J is TRBJ1-2; D perhaps matches TRBD1 (6 bases). V gave up 5 bases and J gave up 3 bases, with 16 bases separating them. The CDR3 covers 15 residues. The germline V gene has CDR1 SGHAT and CDR2 FQNNGV.

A single count supports this clone. The chain uses TRBV5-4 and TRBJ2-3; 10 nucleotides align to TRBD2. Losses at the gene ends were 4 bases for V and 0 bases for J; bases not matched to a gene: 11. CDR1 and CDR2 (germline): SGHNT, YYREEE (reference sequence). This CDR3 comprises 18 residues. The CDR3 region has the DNA TGTGCCAGCAGCGGGTGGCTAGCGGGGGTCCTAAGCACAGATACGCAGTATTTT. Protein sequence: CASSGWLAGVLSTDTQYF.

The V call is TRBV5-1, the J call TRBJ1-2; no firm D call. CDR1 and CDR2 (germline): SGHRS, YFSETQ. V lost 1 base and J lost 1, with 11 bases in between. The CDR3 contains 15 residues. Here the CDR3 reads CASSLTGTNNYGYTF. The DNA for the CDR3 is TGCGCCAGCAGCTTGACGGGAACGAATAACTATGGCTACACCTTC. The whole variable domain, remainder taken from reference TRBV5-1 and TRBJ1-2, is KAGVTQTPRYLIKTRGQQVTLSCSPISGHRSVSWYQQTPGQGLQFLFEYFSETQRNKGNFPGRFSGRQFSNSRSEMNVSTLELGDSALYLCASSLTGTNNYGYTFGSGTRLTVV.

J is TRBJ2-2 and V is TRBV7-8, with 12 positions matching TRBD1. The CDR3 is 16 amino acids. The V gene end was trimmed by 5 bases and the J gene end by 9 bases; junction bases not matched to a gene: 10. Germline CDR1 and CDR2: SGHVS and FQNEAQ. CDR3: CASSTSGTGGFRELFF. Here the CDR3 DNA reads TGTGCCAGCAGCACGAGCGGGACAGGGGGCTTTCGGGAGCTGTTTTTT.

J is TRBJ2-7 and V is TRBV4-1; maybe TRBD1 (6 bases). Germline values: CDR1 MGHRA, CDR2 YSYEKL. The germline V and J ends were trimmed by 1 base and 6 bases, with 13 bases remaining between them. The CDR3 has 14 residues. The CDR3 is CASSQATTGREQYF. The DNA of the CDR3 is TGCGCCAGCAGCCAAGCTACGACAGGTCGCGAGCAGTACTTC.

The chain links TRBV7-9 to TRBJ1-1; D not resolved. This CDR3 region has 12 residues. Per germline, CDR1 SEHNR and CDR2 FQNEAQ (reference sequence). With 3 bases removed from V and 2 bases from J, the gap between germline ends came to 4 bases. The CDR3 is CASSFSNTEAFF. Written as DNA, the CDR3 is TGTGCCAGCAGCTTCAGTAACACTGAAGCTTTCTTT. Combining the CDR3 with reference TRBV7-9 and TRBJ1-1 gives the whole variable domain DTGVSQNPRHKITKRGQNVTFRCDPISEHNRLYWYRQTLGQGPEFLTYFQNEAQLEKSRLLSDRFSAERPKGSFSTLEIQRTEQGDSAMYLCASSFSNTEAFFGQGTRLTVV.

There are a few counts of this clone. The chain combines TRBV28 with TRBJ1-1; a possible D gene is TRBD1 (6 bases). The CDR3 contains 16 residues. Germline CDR1 reads MDHEN; CDR2 reads SYDVKM. Trimming took off 0 bases at V and 0 bases at J, with 11 bases between the two ends. In nucleotides, the CDR3 is TGTGCCAGCAGTTTATGGGCAGGGGATATGAACACTGAAGCTTTCTTT. Translated: CASSLWAGDMNTEAFF.

V gene TRBV6-5 combines with J gene TRBJ2-5, with 10 bases fitting TRBD2. The trim removed 6 bases at V and 7 bases at J, leaving 11 bases unmatched. Germline V gene data show CDR1 as MNHEY and CDR2 as SVGAGI. The CDR3 runs 15 residues. The CDR3 DNA is TGTGCCAGCAGGACGACTAGCGGGCCCGCGGGGACCCAGTACTTC. Encoded protein: CASRTTSGPAGTQYF.

The rearrangement joins TRBV6-6 to TRBJ2-7; TRBD1 aligns across 9 bases. V dropped 10 bases and J dropped 0; count of bases not matched to a gene: 10. In germline, CDR1 is MNHNY, CDR2 SVGAGI (reference sequence). This CDR3 is 15 amino acids long. The CDR3 nucleotides are TGTGCCACCACAACACCGGGACAGGGCTCCTACGAGCAGTACTTC. The encoded protein is CATTTPGQGSYEQYF.

CDR3 sequence (DNA): TGTGCCAGCAGGGTTGGCAGCACAGATACGCAGTATTTT. It yields the protein CASRVGSTDTQYF. The chain links TRBV6-6 to TRBJ2-3; D is uncertain. The germline CDR1 and CDR2 sequences are MNHNY and SVGAGI (reference sequence). The length of the CDR3 is 13 residues. V was trimmed by 6 bases and J by 0 bases, leaving 7 bases between them.

This clone appeared a few times. The chain recombines TRBV3-1 (or the pseudogene TRBV3-2) with TRBJ2-1, with TRBD2 matching 8 bases. With V trimmed by 0 bases and J by 6 bases, 7 bases remained unmatched. Looked up from germline, CDR1 is LGHDT and CDR2 is YNNKEL (reference sequence). The CDR3 is made up of 16 amino acids. The CDR3 region is CASSQESGGPTNEQFF. The CDR3 coding sequence is TGTGCCAGCAGCCAAGAGTCGGGAGGGCCGACCAATGAGCAGTTCTTC.

This clone was seen a few times. The genes are TRBV6-5 and TRBJ1-2; 8 nucleotides line up with TRBD1. CDR1 is MNHEY, CDR2 SVGAGI, per germline. The length of the CDR3 is 15 residues. After removal of 5 bases from V and 0 bases from J, the junction contained 5 bases not matched to a gene. The CDR3 protein is CASSITTGANYGYTF. CDR3 nucleotide sequence: TGTGCCAGCAGTATAACGACAGGGGCTAACTATGGCTACACCTTC.

J is TRBJ1-1 and V is TRBV5-6, with D hard to call. Per the germline V gene, CDR1 is SGHDT and CDR2 is YYEEEE. V lost 4 bases to trimming and J lost 0 bases, with 7 bases between them. The CDR3 extends over 13 amino acids. The CDR3 DNA is TGTGCCAGCAGCGGACTTATGAACACTGAAGCTTTCTTT. Translated, it gives CASSGLMNTEAFF.

The J gene is TRBJ2-3, the V gene TRBV2; 7 bases map to TRBD1. CDR1 and CDR2 (germline): SNHLY, FYNNEI. J gave up 2 bases and V 11 bases, and 10 bases lay outside the gene matches. The CDR3 has 14 amino acids. The CDR3 nucleotides read TGTGCCTCTAAGAGGACAGGATACACAGATACGCAGTATTTT. Its protein product is CASKRTGYTDTQYF. Combining the CDR3 with reference TRBV2 and TRBJ2-3 gives the whole variable domain EPEVTQTPSHQVTQMGQEVILRCVPISNHLYFYWYRQILGQKVEFLVSFYNNEISEKSEIFDDQFSVERPDGSNFTLKIRSTKLEDSAMYFCASKRTGYTDTQYFGPGTRLTVL.

As to this clone: Mismatch with germline at one junction end may stem from a read error. This sequence joins TRBV11-2 and TRBJ1-3, with D possibly TRBD1 on 5 matching bases. From germline, CDR1 is SGHAT and CDR2 FQNNGV. The CDR3 is 14 amino acids. Here the CDR3 reads CASSLAGSGNTIYF. The CDR3 DNA follows: TGTGCCAGCAGCTTAGCAGGGTCTGGGAACACCATATATTTT.

The chain employs TRBV10-3 and TRBJ2-7; a possible D gene is TRBD2 (5 bases). Germline CDR1 reads ENHRY; CDR2 reads SYGVKD. The CDR3 totals 16 residues. V lost 3 bases and J lost 0, with 15 bases in between. This CDR3 is CAISDAGLGRSYEQYF. Written as DNA, the CDR3 is TGTGCCATCAGTGATGCAGGACTGGGCCGCTCCTACGAGCAGTACTTC.

V gene TRBV6-1 combines with J gene TRBJ2-7, with a tentative D call TRBD2 (6 bases). The V gene's germline CDR1 is MNHNS and CDR2 SASEGT. The CDR3 loop spans 16 amino acids. Between the trimmed V and J ends, which lost 0 bases and 3 bases, there was a span of 15 bases. CDR3 in amino acids: CASSEASGGPYYEQYF. The CDR3 DNA reads as TGTGCCAGCAGTGAAGCTTCCGGGGGACCCTACTACGAGCAGTACTTC.

The rearrangement joins TRBV4-1 to TRBJ1-3, with a tentative D call TRBD1 (6 bases). The CDR3 runs 15 residues. V was shortened by 3 bases and J by 2 bases, with 11 bases between the two germline ends. The germline CDR1 and CDR2 sequences are MGHRA and YSYEKL. Here the CDR3 DNA reads TGCGCCAGCAGCCAGCCCCGGGACACTGGAAACACCATATATTTT. Protein sequence: CASSQPRDTGNTIYF.